The TCR beta chain described here comes from a study of CD8 T cells in Susac syndrome. The RNA, roughly 0.5 to 1 ug, was put through reverse transcription using random hexamers. immunoSEQ multiplex PCR amplified TCR beta CDR3 across 54 Vbeta, 13 Jbeta. MiXCR was run by TCRdb on the immunoSEQ multiplex PCR reads, yielding one entry per CDR3 protein. Of 300,000 to 350,000 distinct CDR3 sequences listed, about 91% are singletons. CD8+ and CD4+ T cells taken from blood had their TCR beta sequenced. The multiple sclerosis control group consisted of treatment-naive patients whose relapsing-remitting disease, which was either stable or active, fulfilled revised McDonald criteria. The CD8+ and CD4+ T cells were negatively isolated, with the TEMRA cells enriched by FACS. Germline V gene data show CDR1 as MNHEY and CDR2 as SVGAGI. This CDR3 contains 14 residues. The V gene lost 6 bases and the J gene lost 4 bases, with 16 bases spanning the gap.

The receptor was derived from a human donor with multiple sclerosis. What was sequenced was CD4+ T cells from PBMCs. The chain joins TRBV6-5 to TRBJ2-7, with D perhaps matching TRBD1 (5 bases). In DNA form, the CDR3 reads TGTGCCAGCAGGGCTTCCACAGGATTTTACGAGCAGTACTTC. Its translation is CASRASTGFYEQYF.